These 32 T cell receptor beta chains were all obtained from the same sample, sequenced in a study of human T cells and chemical hapten exposure. MiXCR, run by TCRdb on the RACE reads, gives a single entry per CDR3 protein. The sample consists of some 96,000 distinct CDR3 sequences, 27% of them appearing once. Time point meaning: patch test 3, about 24 weeks after DPC sensitization. Stated treatment: therapeutic diphenylcyclopropenone sensitization with weekly scalp DPC. The sample here was whole blood, taken in connection with sensitization to the hapten diphenylcyclopropenone (DPC). The receptor set was obtained from a man in his forties with alopecia areata. Some clones in this sample may be carry-over from other donors' samples.

This clonotype was seen a few times. The rearrangement uses TRBV7-2 and TRBJ1-4; D is unclear. Trimming left V 1 base short and J 0 bases short, with 6 bases between. The germline V gene has CDR1 SGHTA and CDR2 FQGNSA. The CDR3 runs to 15 residues. The CDR3 nucleotides read TGTGCCAGCAGCTTAGATGGGGCAACTAATGAAAAACTGTTTTTT. Its translation is CASSLDGATNEKLFF.

The table lists this clonotype with a few counts. The V call is TRBV4-2, the J call TRBJ2-5; D is unresolved. This CDR3 region has 14 residues. Per germline, CDR1 LGHNA and CDR2 YNFKEQ. With 0 bases removed from V and 5 bases from J, the gap between germline ends came to 10 bases. CDR3 loop: CASSQDGQLETQYF. For the CDR3, the DNA is TGTGCCAGCAGCCAAGATGGTCAGCTGGAGACCCAGTACTTC.

This clonotype occurred a few times. This may be a read error: a much more frequent sequence differs by one nucleotide. This rearrangement joins TRBV7-2 to TRBJ2-4; 7 bases map to TRBD2. J gave up 3 bases and V 7 bases, and 12 bases lay outside the gene matches. Germline-derived CDR1 and CDR2 are SGHTA and FQGNSA. This CDR3 has 16 residues. CDR3 sequence (DNA): TGTGCCAGCACTGTCCCGGGGGGTCGGGGCAAAAACATTCAGTACTTC. It specifies CASTVPGGRGKNIQYF.

This chain joins TRBV25-1 and TRBJ2-4, with TRBD1 matching 7 bases. From germline, CDR1 is MGHDK and CDR2 SYGVNS. The CDR3 is made up of 18 amino acids. The V segment lost 1 base and the J segment 4 bases; nucleotides outside the gene matches: 13. CDR3 in DNA: TGTGCCAGCAGTGAATCCCGACAGGGCTTACTCAAAAAAAACATTCAGTACTTC. It encodes CASSESRQGLLKKNIQYF. The entire variable domain, with the rest obtained from reference TRBV25-1 and TRBJ2-4, is as follows: EADIYQTPRYLVIGTGKKITLECSQTMGHDKMYWYQQDPGMELHLIHYSYGVNSTEKGDLSSESTVSRIRTEHFPLTLESARPSHTSQYLCASSESRQGLLKKNIQYFGAGTRLSVL.

The gene calls are TRBV6-5 and TRBJ2-7; 9 bases agree with TRBD2. The CDR3 is 16 amino acids. The trim removed 5 bases at V and 0 bases at J, leaving 8 bases unmatched. Germline lookup yields CDR1 MNHEY and CDR2 SVGAGI. CDR3 nucleotides: TGTGCCAGCAGTCCATCTCTAGCGGGGAGCTCCTACGAGCAGTACTTC. Protein: CASSPSLAGSSYEQYF.

The chain links TRBV28 to TRBJ1-1; D is ambiguous. Germline loops: CDR1 MDHEN, CDR2 SYDVKM. The CDR3 totals 15 residues. Trimming shortened V by 3 bases and J by 1 base, and 12 bases separated the two germline ends. The CDR3 loop reads CASSLGGSKNTEAFF. CDR3 nucleotides: TGTGCCAGCAGTTTGGGCGGGTCCAAGAACACTGAAGCTTTCTTT.

This clonotype occurred a few times. The chain carries TRBV20-1 and TRBJ1-1; 7 nucleotides agree with TRBD1. Per the germline V gene, CDR1 is DFQATT and CDR2 is SNEGSKA (reference sequence). The CDR3 loop spans 14 amino acids. V shed 3 bases, J shed 5 bases, and the junction held 9 bases outside the gene matches. Written as DNA, the CDR3 is TGCAGTGCTAGCAAAGGACAGGTGGGTACTGAAGCTTTCTTT. It translates to CSASKGQVGTEAFF.

This clonotype showed up just a few times. The chain couples TRBV12-3 or TRBV12-4 to TRBJ2-1; D ambiguous. V gave up 5 bases and J gave up 8 bases, with 7 bases separating them. This CDR3 is 11 amino acids long. Here the CDR3 reads CASSQLDEQFF. CDR3 in DNA: TGTGCCAGCAGTCAGCTGGATGAGCAGTTCTTC.

This clonotype appeared a few times. V and J are TRBV6-2 or TRBV6-3 and TRBJ2-3; D not resolved. Per the germline V gene, CDR1 is MNHEY and CDR2 is SVGEGT. V was pared by 6 bases and J by 4 bases, with 11 bases between. The CDR3 spans 13 residues. The CDR3 DNA reads as TGTGCCAGCAGGCTGGGAAGGTCAGATACGCAGTATTTT. Its translation: CASRLGRSDTQYF.

The table lists this clonotype with a few counts. The chain carries TRBV20-1 and TRBJ2-7; D gene uncertain. The CDR3 runs 14 residues. Trimming removed 0 bases from V and 3 bases from J, with 12 bases in between. Germline lookup yields CDR1 DFQATT and CDR2 SNEGSKA (reference sequence). The CDR3 sequence is CSARDPKGIYEQYF. CDR3 coding DNA: TGCAGTGCTAGAGATCCGAAAGGGATCTACGAGCAGTACTTC.

This clonotype was recorded at least ten times. The CDR3 sequence: CASSPTLALNEQFF. The CDR3 coding sequence is TGTGCCAGCAGCCCTACTCTTGCCCTGAATGAGCAGTTCTTC. This chain connects TRBV6-1 to TRBJ2-1; no firm D call. Germline CDR1 is MNHNS and CDR2 is SASEGT. This CDR3 is 14 amino acids long. The germline V and J ends were trimmed by 6 bases and 7 bases, with 16 bases remaining between them.

The genes are TRBV7-6 and TRBJ1-1; D is perhaps TRBD1 (6 bases). Trimming left V 1 base short and J 12 bases short, with 18 bases between. This CDR3 comprises 14 residues. The germline gives CDR1 SGHVS, CDR2 FNYEAQ. The CDR3 DNA reads as TGTGCCAGCAGCTTAGGGACAGACAACGTGGGGTCTTTCTTT. Residues: CASSLGTDNVGSFF.

This clonotype was picked up a small number of times. J is TRBJ2-7 and V is TRBV12-3 or TRBV12-4, with 9 bases matching TRBD2. CDR3 length: 14 amino acids. Germline trimming cut 6 bases from V and 3 bases from J; bases unmatched to any gene: 6. The CDR3 DNA sequence: TGTGCCAGCAGGATAGCGGGAGAAGTCTACGAGCAGTACTTC. It codes for CASRIAGEVYEQYF.

This chain joins TRBV12-3 or TRBV12-4 and TRBJ2-3; 10 nucleotides line up with TRBD2. This CDR3 contains 14 residues. Trimming at V came to 6 bases and at J to 4 bases, leaving 4 bases not matched to a gene. CDR3 region: CASRTSGEADTQYF. The DNA of the CDR3 is TGTGCCAGCAGAACTAGCGGGGAGGCAGATACGCAGTATTTT.

The J gene is TRBJ2-1, the V gene TRBV2; possibly TRBD2 for D (6 bases). The CDR3 has 14 residues. Trimming stripped 10 bases from V and 2 bases from J, with 15 bases between. The germline CDR1 and CDR2 sequences are SNHLY and FYNNEI. CDR3 sequence reads: CATAGTSTYNEQFF. In DNA, the CDR3 is TGTGCCACAGCCGGGACTTCCACCTACAATGAGCAGTTCTTC.

The chain couples TRBV20-1 to TRBJ2-3; 9 bases map to TRBD2. This CDR3 spans 14 amino acids. Germline V lookup: CDR1 DFQATT, CDR2 SNEGSKA (reference sequence). The CDR3 bases are TGCAGCTCCCCCAGGACTAGCGGCACAGATACGCAGTATTTT. Its protein is CSSPRTSGTDTQYF.

This clonotype was observed a handful of times. This chain links TRBV12-3 or TRBV12-4 with TRBJ2-7, with D unclear. Trimming took 5 bases from V and 4 from J, leaving 18 bases between them. The CDR3 loop spans 15 amino acids. The CDR3 protein is CASSPNDARAYEQYF. CDR3 nucleotides: TGTGCCAGCAGTCCCAACGACGCGCGAGCTTACGAGCAGTACTTC.

In this sample, this clonotype turned up a few times. The V gene is TRBV25-1, the J gene TRBJ1-5, with a weak D call TRBD1 (5 bases). The CDR3 spans 14 residues. The germline V gene encodes CDR1 MGHDK and CDR2 SYGVNS. Trimming took off 8 bases at V and 0 bases at J, with 11 bases between the two ends. CDR3 bases: TGTGCCAGCCAGGGCCCTTATAGCAATCAGCCCCAGCATTTT. Translating it yields CASQGPYSNQPQHF.

DNA for the CDR3: TGTGCCAGCACCCCTGAGGGTTTTAGCTCCTACGAGCAGTACTTC. This codes for CASTPEGFSSYEQYF. The chain employs TRBV12-3 or TRBV12-4 and TRBJ2-7; D possibly corresponds to TRBD2 (5 bases). This CDR3 spans 15 amino acids. Trimming shortened V by 7 bases and J by 0 bases, and 16 bases separated the two germline ends.

The V and J genes are TRBV12-3 or TRBV12-4 and TRBJ2-7; D may be TRBD1 (5 bases). The CDR3 length is 13 residues. Between the trimmed V and J ends, which lost 5 bases and 6 bases, there was a span of 14 bases. CDR3 residues: CASSLHQGAEQYF. CDR3 coding DNA: TGTGCCAGCAGTCTTCACCAGGGTGCCGAGCAGTACTTC.

V usage is TRBV6-6 and J usage is TRBJ2-5; the D gene is possibly TRBD2 (5 bases). The CDR3 totals 17 residues. V was shortened by 0 bases and J by 3 bases, with 17 bases between the two germline ends. CDR1 and CDR2 (germline): MNHNY, SVGAGI (reference sequence). CDR3 residues: CASSYSTLRRRKETQYF. CDR3 coding DNA: TGTGCCAGCAGTTACTCGACGTTGCGGCGGAGGAAAGAGACCCAGTACTTC.

V gene TRBV9 combines with J gene TRBJ2-1; a possible D gene is TRBD1 (5 bases). CDR3 length: 12 residues. The V end lost 0 bases, the J end lost 8 bases, and 6 bases lay between the germline ends. Germline CDR1 is SGDLS and CDR2 is YYNGEE. In nucleotides, the CDR3 is TGTGCCAGCAGCGTAGGGGGCCATGAGCAGTTCTTC. Its protein is CASSVGGHEQFF.

The chain carries TRBV27 and TRBJ2-1, with D possibly TRBD2 on 6 matching bases. The V end was cut by 4 bases, the J end by 0 bases, with 16 bases between. Germline V gene sequence: CDR1 MNHEY, CDR2 SMNVEV (reference sequence). The CDR3 is made up of 17 amino acids. In nucleotides, the CDR3 is TGTGCCAGCAGTTCCCGAGGGACTCCGGTCTCCTACAATGAGCAGTTCTTC. It specifies CASSSRGTPVSYNEQFF.

The sample holds many counts of this clonotype. The V and J genes are TRBV29-1 and TRBJ2-3, with 8 bases matching TRBD2. The CDR3 extends over 14 amino acids. V lost 3 bases, J lost 5 bases, and 7 bases stayed unmatched. Germline V gives CDR1 SQVTM, CDR2 ANQGSEA. CDR3 loop: CSVDKSGSGDTQYF. CDR3 in DNA: TGCAGCGTTGATAAGAGCGGGAGCGGAGATACGCAGTATTTT.

The chain has TRBV6-5 and TRBJ1-4, with D possibly matching TRBD1 (5 bases). Trimming removed 7 bases at V and 7 bases at J, with 13 bases between. Looked up from germline, CDR1 is MNHEY and CDR2 is SVGAGI. The CDR3 has 13 amino acids. CDR3 sequence: CASTRGLGEKLFF. CDR3 nucleotides: TGTGCCAGCACTCGGGGGTTGGGTGAAAAACTGTTTTTT.

A few counts support this clonotype. The chain couples TRBV6-5 to TRBJ2-1, with D tentatively TRBD1 or TRBD2 (5 bases each). The CDR3 runs 14 residues. V lost 6 bases and J lost 9, with 18 bases in between. In germline, CDR1 is MNHEY, CDR2 SVGAGI. The DNA of the CDR3 is TGTGCCAGCAGGTCGGGACCGCCTTATAGTGAGCAGTTCTTC. Protein product: CASRSGPPYSEQFF.

This clonotype was recorded a few times. The CDR3 protein is CSAREGNSNQPQHF. For the CDR3, the DNA is TGCAGTGCTAGGGAGGGAAATAGCAATCAGCCCCAGCATTTT. The chain uses TRBV20-1 and TRBJ1-5; D ambiguous. V was clipped by 3 bases and J by 0 bases, with 9 bases between them. The CDR3 has 14 amino acids. Germline V gives CDR1 DFQATT, CDR2 SNEGSKA (reference sequence).

V is TRBV7-9 and J is TRBJ2-3, with D unresolved. The CDR3 consists of 13 residues. Trimming took off 5 bases at V and 8 bases at J, with 14 bases between the two ends. The germline CDR1 and CDR2 sequences are SEHNR and FQNEAQ (reference sequence). DNA for the CDR3: TGTGCCAGCAGCCCTCCACTGCTACGTACGCAGTATTTT. Its protein is CASSPPLLRTQYF.

The V gene is TRBV7-8, the J gene TRBJ2-4; D possibly corresponds to TRBD1 (6 bases). Germline V gene lookup returns CDR1 SGHVS and CDR2 FQNEAQ. CDR3 length: 15 residues. Trimming shortened V by 3 bases and J by 2 bases, and 11 bases separated the two germline ends. Written as DNA, the CDR3 is TGTGCCAGCAGCTTCTACACAGGGTCCAAAAACATTCAGTACTTC. This encodes CASSFYTGSKNIQYF.

This clonotype was seen at least ten times. The V call is TRBV29-1, the J call TRBJ2-1; TRBD2 matches at 8 bases. CDR3 size: 12 residues. V was clipped by 7 bases and J by 8 bases; unmatched bases: 7. Germline CDR1 SQVTM, CDR2 ANQGSEA. CDR3 sequence reads: CSGWSGSHEQFF. Here the CDR3 DNA reads TGCAGCGGTTGGAGCGGGAGCCATGAGCAGTTCTTC.

In this sample, this clonotype turned up many times. The gene calls are TRBV20-1 and TRBJ2-3; 10 bases agree with TRBD2. Germline lookup yields CDR1 DFQATT and CDR2 SNEGSKA (reference sequence). The CDR3 runs to 13 residues. With 3 bases clipped from V and 6 bases from J, the junction kept 3 bases outside the gene matches. The CDR3 is CSASSGRADTQYF. The DNA for the CDR3 is TGCAGTGCTAGCAGCGGGAGGGCCGATACGCAGTATTTT.

V usage is TRBV24-1 and J usage is TRBJ1-2; D gene unclear. Between the trimmed V and J ends, which lost 4 bases and 0 bases, there was a span of 8 bases. This CDR3 is built from 14 residues. The germline gives CDR1 KGHDR, CDR2 SFDVKD. The CDR3 loop reads CATSEAPPNYGYTF. CDR3 DNA sequence: TGTGCCACCAGTGAGGCACCTCCTAACTATGGCTACACCTTC.